This TCR beta chain was recovered during a study of T cell repertoires in cytomegalovirus infection. General study results and limits: Within the response measured ex vivo, HLA-C-restricted CMV-specific TCR beta clonotypes were dominant.

Via MiXCR, TCRdb re-called the reads, giving one row per CDR3 protein. The sample shows almost 550,000 distinct CDR3 sequences, approximately 15% of them seen only once. This clonotype has more than one count but fewer than ten. Its antigen is not identified. The sequence came from a human donor in good health (CMV status not recorded). Some clones in this sample may be carry-over from other donors' samples. Sequencing was performed on CD8+ T cells from PBMCs.

Written as DNA, the CDR3 is TGTGCCAGCCAAGGGGGGCGCATCGTGGACACTGAAGCTTTCTTT. Translation: CASQGGRIVDTEAFF. The chain joins TRBV2 to TRBJ1-1; weak D call: TRBD1 (6 bases). The CDR3 extends over 15 amino acids. V lost 8 bases and J 3 bases, leaving 19 bases between the germline ends. The V gene's germline CDR1 is SNHLY and CDR2 FYNNEI.